This entry lists 28 T cell receptor beta chains sequenced from one sample in a study of T cell responses to AZD1222 COVID-19 vaccine. Some clones are missing from TCRdb's copy, which holds only in-frame ones; the method was immunoSEQ multiplex PCR. The sample lists some 160,000 clones, approximately 92% occurring once. The sequences come from peripheral blood, collected on day 0 of AZD1222 vaccination. These receptors all stem from an adult in good health.

The CDR3 reads CASSLGTAPRSEQYF. For the CDR3, the DNA is TGTGCCAGCAGCTTAGGGACAGCCCCTCGGAGTGAGCAGTACTTC. This chain connects TRBV5-4 to TRBJ2-7, with TRBD1 matching over 7 bases. Losses at the gene ends were 2 bases for V and 7 bases for J; bases not matched to a gene: 12. Germline V gene sequence: CDR1 SGHNT, CDR2 YYREEE (reference sequence). This CDR3 is 15 amino acids long.

This clone appeared a single time. The chain combines TRBV14 with TRBJ2-2; 9 positions match TRBD2. J gave up 13 bases and V 1 base, and 16 bases lay outside the gene matches. CDR1 SGHDN and CDR2 FVKESK come from the germline V gene. CDR3 length equals 17 residues. CDR3 sequence (DNA): TGTGCCAGCAGCCAAGGAGCCTCCGGGACTAGCCCGTGGGGGCTGTTTTTT. It specifies CASSQGASGTSPWGLFF.

The J gene is TRBJ1-5, the V gene TRBV5-8; tentative D call: TRBD1 (5 bases). This CDR3 comprises 16 residues. Per the germline V gene, CDR1 is SGHTS and CDR2 is YDEGEE. Trimming shortened V by 3 bases and J by 9 bases, and 22 bases separated the two germline ends. CDR3 protein: CASSYAPTARAAPQHF. CDR3 in DNA: TGTGCCAGCAGCTATGCCCCGACAGCCCGAGCTGCGCCCCAGCATTTT.

This rearrangement joins TRBV5-1 to TRBJ2-1; D is perhaps TRBD1 (5 bases). V was cut by 4 bases and J by 5 bases, with 13 bases left in between. CDR3 size: 14 residues. Germline V gives CDR1 SGHRS, CDR2 YFSETQ. The CDR3: CASSPLTENNEQFF. The CDR3 DNA reads as TGCGCCAGCAGCCCCCTGACAGAGAACAATGAGCAGTTCTTC.

The rearrangement links TRBV19 to TRBJ1-2; D is unresolved. Germline CDR1 and CDR2: LNHDA and SQIVND (reference sequence). The V end lost 4 bases, the J end lost 2 bases, and 11 bases lay between the germline ends. This CDR3 has 14 residues. The DNA of the CDR3 is TGTGCCAGTAGTAATCGGGTTTTAAACTATGGCTACACCTTC. As protein: CASSNRVLNYGYTF.

This chain connects TRBV5-1 to TRBJ1-1; D not certain. V was trimmed by 5 bases and J by 5 bases, leaving 19 bases between them. Germline V gene data show CDR1 as SGHRS and CDR2 as YFSETQ. The CDR3 has 15 residues. CDR3 in DNA: TGCGCCAGCAGAGCCTCGATGACCCCCTTTACTGAAGCTTTCTTT. Amino acid sequence: CASRASMTPFTEAFF. The whole variable domain, filled in from reference TRBV5-1 and TRBJ1-1, reads KAGVTQTPRYLIKTRGQQVTLSCSPISGHRSVSWYQQTPGQGLQFLFEYFSETQRNKGNFPGRFSGRQFSNSRSEMNVSTLELGDSALYLCASRASMTPFTEAFFGQGTRLTVV.

This rearrangement joins TRBV7-9 to TRBJ2-7; no reliable D call. Germline loops: CDR1 SEHNR, CDR2 FQNEAQ (reference sequence). The CDR3 is made up of 14 amino acids. Trimming stripped 0 bases from V and 2 bases from J, with 8 bases between. The CDR3 here is CASSLATRTYEQYF. CDR3 nucleotides: TGTGCCAGCAGCTTAGCGACCAGAACCTACGAGCAGTACTTC.

The chain combines TRBV19 with TRBJ2-5; D may be TRBD2 (6 bases). Between the trimmed V and J ends, which lost 10 bases and 2 bases, there was a span of 26 bases. In germline, CDR1 is LNHDA, CDR2 SQIVND (reference sequence). This CDR3 spans 17 amino acids. This CDR3 reads CANRQPPRPGVQETQYF. The CDR3 coding sequence is TGTGCCAATCGCCAACCCCCCCGGCCGGGAGTTCAAGAGACCCAGTACTTC.

The J gene is TRBJ2-1, the V gene TRBV7-2; a weak D match, TRBD2 (5 bases). Germline assignment: CDR1 SGHTA and CDR2 FQGNSA. This CDR3 is 17 amino acids long. Trimming pared 4 bases from V and 0 bases from J, leaving 16 bases between. The CDR3: CASSSTTGVSSYNEQFF. The CDR3 DNA follows: TGTGCCAGCAGCTCGACTACCGGTGTGAGCTCCTACAATGAGCAGTTCTTC. Full variable domain (rest looked up from reference TRBV7-2 and TRBJ2-1): GAGVSQSPSNKVTEKGKDVELRCDPISGHTALYWYRQSLGQGLEFLIYFQGNSAPDKSGLPSDRFSAERTGGSVSTLTIQRTQQEDSAVYLCASSSTTGVSSYNEQFFGPGTRLTVL.

This sequence joins TRBV19 and TRBJ2-1; 7 bases match TRBD2. The length of the CDR3 is 15 residues. CDR1 is LNHDA, CDR2 SQIVND, per germline (reference sequence). J gave up 7 bases and V 3 bases, and 9 bases lay outside the gene matches. CDR3 sequence (DNA): TGTGCCAGTAGTATTGCTTGGGGGGGGATGAATGAGCAGTTCTTC. Translating it yields CASSIAWGGMNEQFF.

The V gene is TRBV9, the J gene TRBJ2-1, with D perhaps matching TRBD1 (6 bases). Trimming removed 0 bases at V and 3 bases at J, with 16 bases between. The CDR3 sequence is 17 residues long. Germline assignment: CDR1 SGDLS and CDR2 YYNGEE. CDR3 DNA: TGTGCCAGCAGCGTAGCAGGAGAGTCAGGGGTCTACAATGAGCAGTTCTTC. The encoded protein is CASSVAGESGVYNEQFF.

The J gene is TRBJ2-7, the V gene TRBV11-2, with a tentative D call TRBD2 (5 bases). Trimming cost V 2 bases and J 4 bases, with 15 bases left between them. Germline CDR1 reads SGHAT; CDR2 reads FQNNGV. The CDR3 runs 15 residues. The CDR3 coding sequence is TGTGCCAGCAGCTTATTGCGGGTGGGCCCATACGAGCAGTACTTC. As protein: CASSLLRVGPYEQYF. Variable domain in full (rest from reference TRBV11-2 and TRBJ2-7): EAGVAQSPRYKIIEKRQSVAFWCNPISGHATLYWYQQILGQGPKLLIQFQNNGVVDDSQLPKDRFSAERLKGVDSTLKIQPAKLEDSAVYLCASSLLRVGPYEQYFGPGTRLTVT.

The rearrangement links TRBV27 to TRBJ2-2; D unresolved. This CDR3 has 13 amino acids. Looked up from germline, CDR1 is MNHEY and CDR2 is SMNVEV (reference sequence). Trimming stripped 6 bases from V and 1 base from J, with 6 bases between. The CDR3 reads CASRRGNTGELFF. The CDR3 DNA reads as TGTGCCAGCAGACGCGGGAACACCGGGGAGCTGTTTTTT.

The chain carries TRBV5-1 and TRBJ1-1; D not certain. CDR3 length: 15 residues. Per the germline V gene, CDR1 is SGHRS and CDR2 is YFSETQ. The V gene lost 4 bases and the J gene lost 7 bases, with 20 bases spanning the gap. The CDR3 region is CASSLFPTRKVEAFF. The CDR3 region has the DNA TGCGCCAGCAGCCTTTTCCCGACACGGAAGGTTGAAGCTTTCTTT.

The chain employs TRBV3-1 (or the pseudogene TRBV3-2) and TRBJ2-7; TRBD2 agrees at 8 bases. This CDR3 comprises 17 residues. CDR1 is LGHDT, CDR2 YNNKEL, per germline (reference sequence). Unmatched junction bases numbered 12, after V lost 1 base and J lost 4 bases. CDR3 bases: TGTGCCAGCAGCCAAGCCTGGAGCGGGAGCCCAAGGTACGAGCAGTACTTC. Protein sequence: CASSQAWSGSPRYEQYF.

V and J are TRBV12-3 or TRBV12-4 and TRBJ2-5; maybe TRBD1 (6 bases). Trimming took off 2 bases at V and 6 bases at J, with 10 bases between the two ends. CDR3 size: 13 residues. CDR3 loop: CASSLWGQKTQYF. Here the CDR3 DNA reads TGTGCCAGCAGTTTATGGGGGCAGAAGACCCAGTACTTC.

This sequence joins TRBV29-1 and TRBJ1-1, with D possibly TRBD1 on 6 matching bases. CDR1 is SQVTM and CDR2 is ANQGSEA in the germline V gene. The CDR3 length is 12 residues. Trimming took 6 bases from V and 1 from J, leaving 9 bases between them. Written as DNA, the CDR3 is TGCAGCGTGGGGGCAGCGAACACTGAAGCTTTCTTT. Its protein product is CSVGAANTEAFF.

The rearrangement joins TRBV5-6 to TRBJ2-7, with 11 bases aligning to TRBD1. CDR3 length: 14 residues. Per germline, CDR1 SGHDT and CDR2 YYEEEE. V was clipped by 5 bases and J by 2 bases; unmatched bases: 3. The CDR3 protein is CASRPGQGAYEQYF. In DNA, the CDR3 is TGTGCCAGCAGGCCGGGACAGGGGGCCTACGAGCAGTACTTC.

This clone was counted many times. V usage is TRBV2 and J usage is TRBJ2-7, with 7 bases matching TRBD1. Trimming took 6 bases from V and 7 from J; bases not matched to a gene: 6. The CDR3 is made up of 12 amino acids. In germline, CDR1 is SNHLY, CDR2 FYNNEI. The CDR3 DNA is TGTGCCAGCAGCACAGGGGTGGTGGAGCAGTACTTC. Encoded protein: CASSTGVVEQYF.

The chain has TRBV5-1 and TRBJ1-6; 8 positions agree with TRBD1. Germline V lookup: CDR1 SGHRS, CDR2 YFSETQ. The CDR3 is 14 residues long. V shed 2 bases and J 9 bases; nucleotides not matched to a gene: 4. Here the CDR3 reads CASSLLDRGSPLHF. CDR3 nucleotides: TGCGCCAGCAGCTTATTAGACAGGGGTTCACCCCTCCACTTT.

In its sample, this clone was seen once. The chain is built from TRBV25-1 and TRBJ2-2; 7 bases fit TRBD1. This CDR3 spans 17 amino acids. Germline V CDR1 and CDR2: MGHDK, SYGVNS. V shed 3 bases, J shed 3 bases, and the junction held 10 bases outside the gene matches. CDR3 in DNA: TGTGCCAGCAGTGACCTGAAGACAGGGTGGGACACCGGGGAGCTGTTTTTT. This sequence encodes CASSDLKTGWDTGELFF.

This clone was seen just once. This rearrangement joins TRBV5-1 to TRBJ2-7, with D possibly TRBD2 on 6 matching bases. Germline values: CDR1 SGHRS, CDR2 YFSETQ. Between the trimmed V and J ends, which lost 0 bases and 1 base, there was a span of 17 bases. This CDR3 is 17 amino acids long. CDR3 amino acids: CASSLAGRGTSSYEQYF. CDR3 bases: TGCGCCAGCAGCTTGGCCGGGCGGGGAACTTCTTCCTACGAGCAGTACTTC.

DNA of the CDR3: TGCGCCAGCAGCTTGGAGGGGCGAGCCGGCTATGGCTACACCTTC. Translated, it gives CASSLEGRAGYGYTF. The V gene is TRBV5-1, the J gene TRBJ1-2; D might be TRBD1 (5 bases). Germline CDR1 SGHRS, CDR2 YFSETQ. V lost 0 bases to trimming and J lost 4 bases, with 13 bases between them. This CDR3 contains 15 residues.

This clone was found a few times. The chain's CDR3 is CASSGGGPQYF. As DNA, the CDR3 is TGTGCCAGCAGCGGCGGGGGCCCGCAGTATTTT. The chain links TRBV7-2 to TRBJ2-3, with D maybe TRBD2 (7 bases). Per germline, CDR1 SGHTA and CDR2 FQGNSA. The V and J ends lost 5 bases and 10 bases respectively, with 10 bases between them. The CDR3 is 11 residues long.

V and J are TRBV14 and TRBJ1-2; tentative D call: TRBD1 (5 bases). Trimming took 3 bases from V and 3 from J, leaving 11 bases between them. Germline V CDR1 and CDR2: SGHDN, FVKESK. The CDR3 runs to 14 residues. The CDR3 spells CASSHTWDDYGYTF. CDR3 coding DNA: TGTGCCAGCAGCCACACCTGGGACGACTATGGCTACACCTTC.

The chain couples TRBV10-2 to TRBJ1-4, with D possibly TRBD1 on 6 matching bases. The CDR3 sequence is 15 residues long. Trimming stripped 3 bases from V and 5 bases from J, with 13 bases between. Germline values: CDR1 WSHSY, CDR2 SAAADI. CDR3 loop: CASSDWGRSNEKLFF. The DNA for the CDR3 is TGCGCCAGCAGTGATTGGGGGCGCTCCAATGAAAAACTGTTTTTT.

The V and J genes are TRBV13 and TRBJ2-1, with D possibly TRBD1 on 5 matching bases. The CDR3 covers 15 residues. V was clipped by 5 bases and J by 6 bases, with 17 bases between them. Germline-derived CDR1 and CDR2 are PRHDT and FYEKMQ (reference sequence). The CDR3 loop is CASSPFWGSGNEQFF. DNA for the CDR3: TGTGCCAGCAGCCCGTTTTGGGGCTCGGGCAATGAGCAGTTCTTC.

The chain has TRBV19 and TRBJ1-1, with D maybe TRBD1 (6 bases). The ends were cut back, 1 base at V and 4 bases at J, with 13 bases in the middle. There are 15 residues in the CDR3. Germline V gives CDR1 LNHDA, CDR2 SQIVND (reference sequence). The CDR3 is CASSIGGPPGTEAFF. The CDR3 coding sequence is TGTGCCAGTAGTATAGGGGGGCCCCCGGGCACTGAAGCTTTCTTT.